This entry lists 5 T cell receptor beta chains sequenced from one sample in a study of T-cell reconstitution after alpha-beta-depleted transplantation in children. Unique molecular identifiers were used in preparing the TCRbeta library. MiXCR, run by TCRdb on the PCR reads, gives a single entry per CDR3 protein. The sample includes about 500,000 distinct CDR3 sequences, over 25% seen only once; the top ten take approximately 2.3%. Material: PBMCs from the stem cell graft donor, obtained from the stem cell graft. Receptor source: a human donor who donated a stem cell graft to a child with aplastic anemia.

This clonotype was observed a handful of times. The rearrangement joins TRBV20-1 to TRBJ1-3; D remains unclear. The CDR3 covers 15 residues. Germline V gene lookup returns CDR1 DFQATT and CDR2 SNEGSKA (reference sequence). V was cut by 0 bases and J by 0 bases, with 9 bases left in between. CDR3 amino acids: CSARDTTSSGNTIYF. The CDR3 region has the DNA TGCAGTGCTAGAGATACGACATCCTCTGGAAACACCATATATTTT.

The rearrangement joins TRBV19 to TRBJ1-2, with D unresolved. This CDR3 spans 12 amino acids. The V end lost 5 bases, the J end lost 7 bases, and 11 bases lay between the germline ends. CDR1 and CDR2 from the germline V gene are LNHDA and SQIVND (reference sequence). In DNA form, the CDR3 reads TGTGCCAGTAGTGCGGGCGCCCCTGGCTACACCTTC. Its protein product is CASSAGAPGYTF.

J is TRBJ2-1 and V is TRBV18; TRBD1 agrees at 10 bases. After removal of 3 bases from V and 6 bases from J, the junction contained 8 bases not matched to a gene. The CDR3 is 16 residues long. Germline loops: CDR1 KGHSH, CDR2 LQKENI. Written as DNA, the CDR3 is TGTGCCAGCTCACCGCCAACCGGGACAGGGGTCAATGAGCAGTTCTTC. It specifies CASSPPTGTGVNEQFF.

In this sample, this clonotype turned up a few times. This chain uses TRBV4-3 with TRBJ1-2; D perhaps matches TRBD1 (5 bases). The CDR3 covers 15 residues. Germline CDR1 LGHNA, CDR2 YSLEER. The V end lost 0 bases, the J end lost 4 bases, and 12 bases lay between the germline ends. For the CDR3, the DNA is TGCGCCAGCAGCCAAGATAAGCGGGGCTTCTATGGCTACACCTTC. This gives the protein CASSQDKRGFYGYTF.

A few counts support this clonotype. This chain uses TRBV27 with TRBJ2-1; the match to TRBD2 covers 9 bases. This CDR3 has 18 residues. In germline, CDR1 is MNHEY, CDR2 SMNVEV (reference sequence). J was trimmed by 3 bases and V by 6 bases; bases with no gene match: 15. Here the CDR3 DNA reads TGTGCCAGCAGAAACCTCGAAAGCGGGAGGTGGCTCTACAATGAGCAGTTCTTC. It codes for CASRNLESGRWLYNEQFF.